This T cell receptor (beta chain) was recorded in a study of blood T cell repertoires in COVID-19. Enrollees, about 18 to 95 years old, lived in roughly 24 US areas. Donors in Cohort 3 who had recovered were those with two negative PCRs, healthcare professional clearance, or resolution of their symptoms. Produced via immunoSEQ multiplex PCR; TCRdb's table is partial and in-frame only. This sample carries fewer than 450,000 clones, approximately 84% of them seen once, and the ten largest clones take approximately 0.99%. The sequenced sample was PBMCs or T cells enriched from blood (not recorded which). The source is a woman aged 30 to 39 who had recovered from COVID-19.

Here the CDR3 DNA reads TGCGCCAGCAGCCAGCCATCAGGGGATGAAAAACTGTTTTTT. Protein: CASSQPSGDEKLFF. The chain links TRBV5-1 to TRBJ1-4; weak D call: TRBD1 (6 bases). The CDR3 loop spans 14 amino acids. Deletions cut 4 bases from V and 6 bases from J, with 13 bases between. In germline, CDR1 is SGHRS, CDR2 YFSETQ.